A selection of T cell receptor beta chains follows, all from one sample in a study of blood T cell repertoires in COVID-19. The assay was immunoSEQ multiplex PCR, and TCRdb's table has in-frame clones only and misses some. The sample carries about 280,000 clones, about 83% recorded once. Sequenced sample: peripheral blood. Source of these receptors: a woman aged 50 to 60 who had recovered from COVID-19. The CDR3 runs from the conserved cysteine through the conserved F or W.

TRBV28	TRBJ1-1	CASSLLDRGPEAFF
TRBV29-1	TRBJ1-6	CSVSTGDNSPLHF
TRBV27	TRBJ1-5	CASSASQGYSNQPQHF
TRBV28	TRBJ2-2	CASSRQGGGELFF
TRBV5-4	TRBJ1-1	CASRLQLFNTEAFF
TRBV6-6	TRBJ1-2	CASSYSRATGGYTF
TRBV5-1	TRBJ2-7	CASSLDPPGGQYF
TRBV9	TRBJ2-2	CASSTGTANTGELFF
TRBV13	TRBJ1-6	CASSLGQGSNSPLHF
TRBV19	TRBJ2-1	CATSDRSYNEQFF
TRBV7-3	TRBJ2-3	CASSLKPSEAQYF
TRBV7-2	TRBJ2-1	CASSLGPGINEQFF
TRBV6-2/TRBV6-3	TRBJ2-7	CASSYTGIYYEQYF
TRBV28	TRBJ1-4	CASSRDSEKLFF
TRBV28	TRBJ2-1	CASSRAGGPYNEQFF
TRBV24-1	TRBJ2-1	CATSESGGAGGRNEQFF
TRBV14	TRBJ1-1	CASSPRGWDTEAFF
TRBV24-1	TRBJ1-5	CATSDHRQGLDQPQHF
TRBV27	TRBJ2-1	CASSFGRGRSYNEQFF
TRBV4-2	TRBJ2-7	CASSQDAGTYEQYF
TRBV5-1	TRBJ1-1	CASSPGTGNTEAFF
TRBV19	TRBJ1-3	CASQGLGNTIYF
TRBV19	TRBJ1-1	CASSIDRELNTEAFF
TRBV10-3	TRBJ2-5	CAISQVGQSTQETQYF